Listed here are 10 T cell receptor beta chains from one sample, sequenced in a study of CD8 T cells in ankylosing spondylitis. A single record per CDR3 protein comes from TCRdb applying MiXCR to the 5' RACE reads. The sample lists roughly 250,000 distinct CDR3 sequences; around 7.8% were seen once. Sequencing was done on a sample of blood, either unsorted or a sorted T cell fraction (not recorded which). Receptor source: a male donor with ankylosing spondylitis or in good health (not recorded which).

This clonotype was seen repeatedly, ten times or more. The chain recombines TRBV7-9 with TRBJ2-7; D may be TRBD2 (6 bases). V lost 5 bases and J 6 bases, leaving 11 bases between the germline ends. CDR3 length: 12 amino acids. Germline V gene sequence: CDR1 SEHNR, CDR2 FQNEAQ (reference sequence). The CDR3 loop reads CASSVGLFEQYF. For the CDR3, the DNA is TGTGCCAGCAGCGTGGGACTGTTCGAGCAGTACTTC. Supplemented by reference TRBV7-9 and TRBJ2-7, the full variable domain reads DTGVSQNPRHKITKRGQNVTFRCDPISEHNRLYWYRQTLGQGPEFLTYFQNEAQLEKSRLLSDRFSAERPKGSFSTLEIQRTEQGDSAMYLCASSVGLFEQYFGPGTRLTVT.

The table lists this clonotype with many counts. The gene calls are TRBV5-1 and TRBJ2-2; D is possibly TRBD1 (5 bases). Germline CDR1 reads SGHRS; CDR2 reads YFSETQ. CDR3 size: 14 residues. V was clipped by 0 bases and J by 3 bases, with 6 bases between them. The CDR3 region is CASSLVTDTGELFF. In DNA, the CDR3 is TGCGCCAGCAGCTTGGTGACAGACACCGGGGAGCTGTTTTTT.

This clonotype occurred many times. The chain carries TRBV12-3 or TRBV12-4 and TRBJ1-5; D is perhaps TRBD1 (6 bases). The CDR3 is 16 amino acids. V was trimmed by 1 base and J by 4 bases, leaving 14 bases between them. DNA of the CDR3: TGTGCCAGCAGTTTAGTCCTTGGGAGGGGGAATCAGCCCCAGCATTTT. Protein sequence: CASSLVLGRGNQPQHF.

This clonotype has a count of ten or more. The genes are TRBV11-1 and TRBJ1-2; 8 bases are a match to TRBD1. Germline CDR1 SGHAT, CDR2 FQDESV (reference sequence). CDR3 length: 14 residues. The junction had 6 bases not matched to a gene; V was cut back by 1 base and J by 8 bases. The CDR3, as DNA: TGTGCCAGCAGCTTAGTCCAGGGGGCGCGAGGCTACACCTTC. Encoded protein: CASSLVQGARGYTF.

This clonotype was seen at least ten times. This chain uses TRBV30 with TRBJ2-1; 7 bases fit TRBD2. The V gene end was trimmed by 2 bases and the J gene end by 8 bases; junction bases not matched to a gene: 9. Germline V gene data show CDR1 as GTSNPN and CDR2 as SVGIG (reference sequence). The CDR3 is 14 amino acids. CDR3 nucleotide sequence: TGTGCCTGGAGTATGTGGGAGGGCATGTATGAGCAGTTCTTC. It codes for CAWSMWEGMYEQFF. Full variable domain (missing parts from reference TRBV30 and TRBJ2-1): SQTIHQWPATLVQPVGSPLSLECTVEGTSNPNLYWYRQAAGRGLQLLFYSVGIGQISSEVPQNLSASRPQDRQFILSSKKLLLSDSGFYLCAWSMWEGMYEQFFGPGTRLTVL.

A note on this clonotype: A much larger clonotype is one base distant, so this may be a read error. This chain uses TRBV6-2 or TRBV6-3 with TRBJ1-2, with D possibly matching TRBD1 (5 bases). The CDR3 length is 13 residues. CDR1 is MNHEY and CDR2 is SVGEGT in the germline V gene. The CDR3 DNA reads TGTGCCAGCAGTTACAACAGGAACTATGGCTACGCCTTC. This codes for CASSYNRNYGYAF.

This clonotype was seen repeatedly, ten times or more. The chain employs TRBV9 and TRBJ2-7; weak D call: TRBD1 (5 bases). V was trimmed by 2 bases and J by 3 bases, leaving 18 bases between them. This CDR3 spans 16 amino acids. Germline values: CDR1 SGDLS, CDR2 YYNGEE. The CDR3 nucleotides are TGTGCCAGCAGCGTGGCCCCTAAGGTCAGGGACTACGAGCAGTACTTC. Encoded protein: CASSVAPKVRDYEQYF. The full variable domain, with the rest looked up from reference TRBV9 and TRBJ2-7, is DSGVTQTPKHLITATGQRVTLRCSPRSGDLSVYWYQQSLDQGLQFLIQYYNGEERAKGNILERFSAQQFPDLHSELNLSSLELGDSALYFCASSVAPKVRDYEQYFGPGTRLTVT.

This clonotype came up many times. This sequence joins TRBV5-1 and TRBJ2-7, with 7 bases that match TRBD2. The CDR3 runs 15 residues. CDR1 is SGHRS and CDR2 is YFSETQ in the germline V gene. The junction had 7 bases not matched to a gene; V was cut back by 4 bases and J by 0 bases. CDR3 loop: CASSPREGPSYEQYF. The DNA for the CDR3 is TGCGCCAGCAGCCCGAGGGAGGGCCCCTCCTACGAGCAGTACTTC.

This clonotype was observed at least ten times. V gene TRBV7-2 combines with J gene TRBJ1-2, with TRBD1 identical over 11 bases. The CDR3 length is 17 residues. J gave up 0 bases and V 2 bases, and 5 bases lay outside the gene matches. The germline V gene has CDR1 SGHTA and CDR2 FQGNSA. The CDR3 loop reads CASSLPRGQGANYGYTF. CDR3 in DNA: TGTGCCAGCAGCTTACCTAGGGGACAGGGGGCTAACTATGGCTACACCTTC. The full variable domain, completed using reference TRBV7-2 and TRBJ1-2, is GAGVSQSPSNKVTEKGKDVELRCDPISGHTALYWYRQSLGQGLEFLIYFQGNSAPDKSGLPSDRFSAERTGGSVSTLTIQRTQQEDSAVYLCASSLPRGQGANYGYTFGSGTRLTVV.

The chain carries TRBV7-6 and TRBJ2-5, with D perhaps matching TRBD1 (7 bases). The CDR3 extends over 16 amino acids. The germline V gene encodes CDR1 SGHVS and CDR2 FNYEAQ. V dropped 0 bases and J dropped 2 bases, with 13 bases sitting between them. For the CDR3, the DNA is TGTGCCAGCAGCTTAGCGAGGGCAGGGGGGCAAGAGACCCAGTACTTC. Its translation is CASSLARAGGQETQYF.